These T cell receptor beta chains were read from a single sample in a study of cytomegalovirus exposure and HLA in healthy donors. Measured with immunoSEQ multiplex PCR; TCRdb has only the in-frame clones, and not every one. The top ten hold 3% to 4% of the sample, which has around 120,000 clones, 81% seen once. Sequencing was performed on PBMCs. The source is a woman aged 30 to 39 in good health and CMV-seronegative. The CDR3 runs from the conserved cysteine through the conserved F or W. A D gene is named only where the DNA matches it firmly. The size field is filled for only some rows; it gives once, few, many or a size class.

abundance: .; v_gene: TRBV7-9; d_gene: .; j_gene: TRBJ2-7; CDR3aa: CASSSTETPYEQYF; CDR3nt: TGTGCCAGCAGCTCTACTGAAACTCCCTACGAGCAGTACTTC
abundance: .; v_gene: TRBV2; d_gene: TRBD2; j_gene: TRBJ2-7; CDR3aa: CASRRTSSYEQYF; CDR3nt: TGTGCCAGCAGAAGGACTAGCAGCTACGAGCAGTACTTC
abundance: .; v_gene: TRBV10-3; d_gene: TRBD2; j_gene: TRBJ2-3; CDR3aa: CAISDSLAGAFSTDTQYF; CDR3nt: TGTGCCATCAGTGACTCGCTAGCGGGAGCCTTCAGCACAGATACGCAGTATTTT
abundance: .; v_gene: TRBV10-3; d_gene: .; j_gene: TRBJ1-1; CDR3aa: CATYTGYSENTEAFF; CDR3nt: TGTGCCACCTATACAGGGTACAGCGAGAACACTGAAGCTTTCTTT
abundance: .; v_gene: TRBV27; d_gene: TRBD1; j_gene: TRBJ1-2; CDR3aa: CASRTATGDRNGYTF; CDR3nt: TGTGCCAGCAGAACTGCAACAGGGGATCGTAATGGCTACACCTTC
abundance: .; v_gene: TRBV15; d_gene: TRBD2; j_gene: TRBJ2-5; CDR3aa: CATSRLAGERTQYF; CDR3nt: TGTGCCACCAGCAGACTAGCGGGAGAACGTACCCAGTACTTC
abundance: .; v_gene: TRBV4-3; d_gene: .; j_gene: TRBJ1-6; CDR3aa: CASSDTVGSYNSPLHF; CDR3nt: TGCGCCAGCAGCGACACGGTGGGCTCCTATAATTCACCCCTCCACTTT
abundance: .; v_gene: TRBV28; d_gene: TRBD1; j_gene: TRBJ1-2; CDR3aa: CASRGAGQGVDGYTF; CDR3nt: TGTGCCAGCCGCGGGGCGGGACAGGGGGTGGATGGCTACACCTTC
abundance: .; v_gene: TRBV28; d_gene: TRBD1; j_gene: TRBJ2-7; CDR3aa: CASSSTGQGFPYEQYF; CDR3nt: TGTGCCAGCAGTTCAACGGGACAGGGATTCCCCTACGAGCAGTACTTC
abundance: .; v_gene: TRBV7-9; d_gene: TRBD1; j_gene: TRBJ2-3; CDR3aa: CASSLGPGQDSDTQYF; CDR3nt: TGTGCCAGCAGCTTAGGTCCGGGACAGGATTCAGATACGCAGTATTTT
abundance: .; v_gene: TRBV10-3; d_gene: TRBD1; j_gene: TRBJ2-2; CDR3aa: CAISEWGQSNTGELFF; CDR3nt: TGTGCCATCAGTGAGTGGGGACAGTCGAACACCGGGGAGCTGTTTTTT
abundance: few; v_gene: TRBV7-9; d_gene: TRBD2; j_gene: TRBJ2-5; CDR3aa: CASSLVGLATQETQYF; CDR3nt: TGTGCCAGCAGCTTAGTGGGACTAGCGACCCAAGAGACCCAGTACTTC
abundance: .; v_gene: TRBV28; d_gene: TRBD1; j_gene: TRBJ1-1; CDR3aa: CASSSGQTNTEAFF; CDR3nt: TGTGCCAGCAGTTCGGGACAGACGAACACTGAAGCTTTCTTT
abundance: .; v_gene: TRBV6-1; d_gene: TRBD2; j_gene: TRBJ2-2; CDR3aa: CASSGLADTGELFF; CDR3nt: TGTGCCAGCAGTGGACTAGCGGACACCGGGGAGCTGTTTTTT
abundance: .; v_gene: TRBV4-1; d_gene: .; j_gene: TRBJ1-4; CDR3aa: CASSQGPQGDEKLFF; CDR3nt: TGCGCCAGCAGCCAAGGGCCGCAGGGCGATGAAAAACTGTTTTTT
abundance: .; v_gene: TRBV5-1; d_gene: TRBD1; j_gene: TRBJ1-3; CDR3aa: CASKEGTGAGNTIYF; CDR3nt: TGCGCCAGCAAGGAGGGAACAGGGGCAGGAAACACCATATATTTT
abundance: .; v_gene: TRBV18; d_gene: TRBD2; j_gene: TRBJ2-3; CDR3aa: CASSADLAAYSTDTQYF; CDR3nt: TGTGCCAGCTCAGCCGATCTAGCGGCCTATAGCACAGATACGCAGTATTTT
abundance: .; v_gene: TRBV27; d_gene: .; j_gene: TRBJ1-2; CDR3aa: CASSLRRSYGYTF; CDR3nt: TGTGCCAGCAGTTTAAGGCGGAGCTATGGCTACACCTTC
abundance: .; v_gene: TRBV29-1; d_gene: TRBD1; j_gene: TRBJ2-7; CDR3aa: CSVVGTGRYEQYF; CDR3nt: TGCAGCGTTGTAGGGACAGGGCGCTACGAGCAGTACTTC
abundance: .; v_gene: TRBV6-1; d_gene: TRBD1; j_gene: TRBJ2-5; CDR3aa: CASSGQGTTVFATQYF; CDR3nt: TGTGCCAGCAGTGGACAGGGTACCACAGTGTTTGCGACCCAGTACTTC
abundance: .; v_gene: TRBV28; d_gene: .; j_gene: TRBJ2-7; CDR3aa: CASSSDSNYEQYF; CDR3nt: TGTGCCAGCAGTTCGGACAGCAACTACGAGCAGTACTTC
abundance: .; v_gene: TRBV7-9; d_gene: .; j_gene: TRBJ2-5; CDR3aa: CASSLASANKETQYF; CDR3nt: TGTGCCAGCAGCTTAGCGTCAGCGAACAAAGAGACCCAGTACTTC
abundance: .; v_gene: TRBV27; d_gene: TRBD1; j_gene: TRBJ2-7; CDR3aa: CASSPFGGQGTEQYF; CDR3nt: TGTGCCAGCAGTCCCTTTGGGGGACAGGGTACCGAGCAGTACTTC
abundance: .; v_gene: TRBV7-9; d_gene: .; j_gene: TRBJ2-5; CDR3aa: CASSLELTVQETRYF; CDR3nt: TGTGCCAGCAGCTTAGAACTAACGGTCCAAGAGACCCGGTACTTC
abundance: .; v_gene: TRBV19; d_gene: .; j_gene: TRBJ1-1; CDR3aa: CASSIGGGIMNTEAFF; CDR3nt: TGTGCCAGTAGTATAGGGGGCGGGATAATGAACACTGAAGCTTTCTTT
abundance: .; v_gene: TRBV27; d_gene: .; j_gene: TRBJ1-3; CDR3aa: CASSLSLSGNTIYF; CDR3nt: TGTGCCAGCAGTTTATCCCTCTCTGGAAACACCATATATTTT
abundance: .; v_gene: TRBV4-2; d_gene: .; j_gene: TRBJ2-7; CDR3aa: CASSPEAGSYEQYF; CDR3nt: TGTGCCAGCAGCCCGGAAGCAGGGTCCTACGAGCAGTACTTC
abundance: .; v_gene: TRBV6-5; d_gene: TRBD2; j_gene: TRBJ2-7; CDR3aa: CASSYRREGTYEQYF; CDR3nt: TGTGCCAGCAGTTACCGAAGGGAGGGAACCTACGAGCAGTACTTC
abundance: .; v_gene: TRBV28; d_gene: TRBD1; j_gene: TRBJ2-1; CDR3aa: CASLRDRTVYEQFF; CDR3nt: TGTGCCAGCCTCCGGGACAGGACCGTCTATGAGCAGTTCTTC
abundance: .; v_gene: TRBV5-1; d_gene: TRBD1; j_gene: TRBJ2-7; CDR3aa: CASSTGTGYEQYF; CDR3nt: TGCGCCAGCAGCACCGGGACAGGGTACGAGCAGTACTTC
abundance: .; v_gene: TRBV7-9; d_gene: .; j_gene: TRBJ2-5; CDR3aa: CASSPSADWETQYF; CDR3nt: TGTGCCAGCAGCCCCTCCGCGGATTGGGAGACCCAGTACTTC
abundance: once; v_gene: TRBV7-9; d_gene: TRBD2; j_gene: TRBJ2-1; CDR3aa: CASSPRTSGRVNEQFF; CDR3nt: TGTGCCAGCAGCCCGAGGACTAGCGGGAGAGTTAATGAGCAGTTCTTC
abundance: .; v_gene: TRBV19; d_gene: TRBD1; j_gene: TRBJ1-5; CDR3aa: CASSIARGPQPQHF; CDR3nt: TGTGCCAGTAGTATAGCCAGGGGGCCTCAGCCCCAGCATTTT
abundance: once; v_gene: TRBV6-1; d_gene: .; j_gene: TRBJ2-1; CDR3aa: CASSDRRVFNEQFF; CDR3nt: TGTGCCAGCAGTGACCGCAGGGTGTTCAATGAGCAGTTCTTC
abundance: few; v_gene: TRBV7-8; d_gene: .; j_gene: TRBJ2-7; CDR3aa: CASSIHQGPSYEQYF; CDR3nt: TGTGCCAGCAGCATCCACCAGGGCCCCTCCTACGAGCAGTACTTC
abundance: once; v_gene: TRBV14; d_gene: TRBD1; j_gene: TRBJ2-7; CDR3aa: CASSQVREGGQGIYEQYF; CDR3nt: TGTGCCAGCAGCCAAGTTCGGGAAGGGGGACAGGGGATCTACGAGCAGTACTTC
abundance: .; v_gene: TRBV1; d_gene: .; j_gene: TRBJ2-5; CDR3aa: CTRDLAGVVSETQYF; CDR3nt: TGCACCAGAGACTTAGCGGGAGTGGTTTCGGAGACCCAGTACTTC
abundance: few; v_gene: TRBV6-1; d_gene: TRBD1; j_gene: TRBJ1-2; CDR3aa: CASSDGTGDGYGYTF; CDR3nt: TGTGCCAGCAGTGATGGGACAGGAGATGGCTATGGCTACACCTTC
abundance: .; v_gene: TRBV2; d_gene: .; j_gene: TRBJ2-3; CDR3aa: CASTPGLVGGTQYF; CDR3nt: TGTGCCAGTACTCCGGGACTGGTGGGAGGTACGCAGTATTTT
abundance: .; v_gene: TRBV6-5; d_gene: .; j_gene: TRBJ1-1; CDR3aa: CASSQDTAMDEAFF; CDR3nt: TGTGCCAGCAGTCAGGACACAGCGATGGATGAAGCTTTCTTT
abundance: .; v_gene: TRBV28; d_gene: TRBD1; j_gene: TRBJ1-1; CDR3aa: CASQGQGNTEAFF; CDR3nt: TGTGCCAGCCAAGGACAGGGGAACACTGAAGCTTTCTTT
abundance: few; v_gene: TRBV2; d_gene: .; j_gene: TRBJ1-2; CDR3aa: CASSDGGWVPNYGYTF; CDR3nt: TGTGCCAGCAGTGATGGGGGGTGGGTCCCCAACTATGGCTACACCTTC
abundance: .; v_gene: TRBV6-1; d_gene: .; j_gene: TRBJ2-7; CDR3aa: CASWGEDTYEQYF; CDR3nt: TGTGCCAGTTGGGGGGAGGACACCTACGAGCAGTACTTC
abundance: once; v_gene: TRBV19; d_gene: TRBD2; j_gene: TRBJ2-7; CDR3aa: CASSILGGDSYEQYF; CDR3nt: TGTGCCAGTAGTATATTGGGGGGGGACTCCTACGAGCAGTACTTC
abundance: .; v_gene: TRBV15; d_gene: .; j_gene: TRBJ2-2; CDR3aa: CATSGSRSATGELFF; CDR3nt: TGTGCCACCAGCGGGAGCAGGTCTGCCACCGGGGAGCTGTTTTTT
abundance: .; v_gene: TRBV13; d_gene: .; j_gene: TRBJ2-7; CDR3aa: CASSTRRQDPFYEQYF; CDR3nt: TGTGCCAGCAGCACCCGCCGACAGGACCCCTTCTACGAGCAGTACTTC
abundance: .; v_gene: TRBV27; d_gene: .; j_gene: TRBJ2-2; CDR3aa: CAGGPQTYRVTNTGELFF; CDR3nt: TGTGCCGGCGGACCTCAGACTTACAGGGTGACGAACACCGGGGAGCTGTTTTTT
abundance: .; v_gene: TRBV7-2; d_gene: .; j_gene: TRBJ2-5; CDR3aa: CASSLVDSPAGETQYF; CDR3nt: TGTGCCAGCAGCTTAGTCGACTCCCCCGCAGGGGAGACCCAGTACTTC
abundance: .; v_gene: TRBV18; d_gene: .; j_gene: TRBJ2-5; CDR3aa: CASSLQETQYF; CDR3nt: TGTGCCAGCTCTCTCCAAGAGACCCAGTACTTC
abundance: .; v_gene: TRBV27; d_gene: .; j_gene: TRBJ2-2; CDR3aa: CASSLGPSYVTGELFF; CDR3nt: TGTGCCAGCAGTTTAGGGCCCTCATATGTAACCGGGGAGCTGTTTTTT
abundance: .; v_gene: TRBV5-6; d_gene: TRBD2; j_gene: TRBJ2-7; CDR3aa: CASSPGLAGGYEQYF; CDR3nt: TGTGCCAGCAGCCCCGGACTAGCGGGAGGGTACGAGCAGTACTTC
abundance: few; v_gene: TRBV28; d_gene: .; j_gene: TRBJ1-1; CDR3aa: CASSPPGRIAEAFF; CDR3nt: TGTGCCAGCAGTCCTCCGGGGAGGATCGCTGAAGCTTTCTTT